The entry that follows covers one T cell receptor beta chain sequence. This clone's antigen is unknown. Base qualities are not provided; no much larger clone lies one nucleotide away. Other nucleotide sequences from this sample produce the same CDR3. These data are taken from a study of blood T cell repertoires in COVID-19 (TCRdb year 2020). For the wider study: Samples covering the acute and convalescent phases of COVID-19 were provided by collaborators in the United States, Italy and Spain. Sample metadata almost always included a de-identified subject ID, COVID-19 status, age in years and sex. Where available, HLA class I and class II types were taken from metadata supplied by the sample provider and were not determined by assay-based typing. Deeply sampled blood TCRbeta repertoires from subjects exposed to, actively infected with, or recovered from COVID-19 were included in the dataset. A freely available public database, intended as a resource for researchers studying the immune response to SARS-CoV-2, is where the repertoires were released. The samples were drawn from two sources: the first 160 participants of the ongoing ImmuneRACE study, and 1,000 to 1,500 subjects contributed by 6 global collaborators. The material from the prospective study consisted of cDNA or gDNA derived from T cells, B-cell-depleted T cells, or PBMCs. Overall study results and their limits: The quantity of clinical and demographic metadata differed by source and by participant and was supplied without curation.

The germline V gene supplies CDR1 SGHTA and CDR2 FQGNSA. Reading from cysteine to phenylalanine, the CDR3 counts 15 amino acids. Only the CDR3 part of the read is kept: 45 bases, read in frame from the first base. V loses 5 bases of germline sequence and J loses 3 bases, and the interval between the two ends is 13 bases. One collaborating source in Seattle enrolled patients while the patients were actively infected and followed the patients over time throughout the course of disease. The collaborating institutions used their own protocols to collect whole blood in K2EDTA tubes. For TCRbeta analysis, collaborators shipped samples as frozen whole blood, isolated PBMCs, or DNA extracted from either of those sample types. TCRbeta CDR3 regions were amplified from genomic DNA using the immunoSEQ Assay, a bias-controlled multiplex PCR. On the study's bioinformatics: Within the assay, amplification of reference gene primers was used to estimate how many nucleated cells each sample contained. To quantify the absolute abundance of each unique TCRbeta CDR3 rearrangement, sequence reads were collapsed and filtered. For each sample, productive Simpson clonality was calculated as the square root of Simpson's diversity index across productive rearrangements. TCRdb took over this immuneACCESS table, retaining in-frame rearrangements with V and J assigned. Such tables are incomplete; in checked studies, under half of the missing clones stem from an unresolved V gene, and the remainder is unexplained. V and J calls and clone size are as listed in that table; D and trimming were resolved from the DNA. This sample is represented by some 200,000 clones; over 75% of them were singletons. Jointly, the top ten make up about 2.4% of the sample.

The V and J genes are TRBV7-2 and TRBJ1-4; the D gene is perhaps TRBD1, from 6 matching bases. This sequence was found in a woman aged 70 to 79 with COVID-19, enrolled during active disease. The source material was peripheral blood. The CDR3 here reads CASSLGRTANEKLFF. The base sequence is TGTGCCAGCAGCCTGGGGCGGACAGCTAATGAAAAACTGTTTTTT.